A single sample is the source of the 27 T cell receptor beta chains below, sequenced in a study of blood T cell repertoires in COVID-19. Profiling relied on immunoSEQ multiplex PCR, and the TCRdb table lists in-frame clones only, not all of them. Of over 150,000 clones listed, roughly 87% were seen once; the top ten hold 7%. Input material: PBMCs or T cells enriched from blood (not recorded which). These receptors were obtained from a woman aged 45-60 years who had recovered from COVID-19.

This clone is a singleton in its sample. This chain connects TRBV5-1 to TRBJ2-1; D might be TRBD2 (5 bases). This CDR3 comprises 15 residues. Trimming pared 2 bases from V and 4 bases from J, leaving 13 bases between. Germline assignment: CDR1 SGHRS and CDR2 YFSETQ. DNA for the CDR3: TGCGCCAGCAGCTTTAATTGGGAGATATACAATGAGCAGTTCTTC. Its translation is CASSFNWEIYNEQFF. Based on the CDR3 plus reference TRBV5-1 and TRBJ2-1, the full variable domain is KAGVTQTPRYLIKTRGQQVTLSCSPISGHRSVSWYQQTPGQGLQFLFEYFSETQRNKGNFPGRFSGRQFSNSRSEMNVSTLELGDSALYLCASSFNWEIYNEQFFGPGTRLTVL.

This clone was recorded once. V is TRBV29-1 and J is TRBJ1-1; 9 bases line up with TRBD1. Unmatched junction bases numbered 18, after V lost 6 bases and J lost 7 bases. The CDR3 is made up of 16 amino acids. Germline V gene data show CDR1 as SQVTM and CDR2 as ANQGSEA. The CDR3 loop reads CSVRQGGIDFRVEAFF. CDR3 bases: TGCAGCGTGCGACAGGGGGGTATCGATTTTCGGGTTGAAGCTTTCTTT.

V is TRBV5-1 and J is TRBJ2-2; D is undetermined. The CDR3 consists of 14 residues. V lost 2 bases, J lost 0 bases, and 5 bases lay in between. Germline V gene lookup returns CDR1 SGHRS and CDR2 YFSETQ. CDR3 sequence reads: CASSFTANTGELFF. CDR3 nucleotides: TGCGCCAGCAGCTTCACAGCGAACACCGGGGAGCTGTTTTTT.

V and J are TRBV19 and TRBJ1-5, with TRBD1 as a possible D gene (5 bases). The germline V gene encodes CDR1 LNHDA and CDR2 SQIVND (reference sequence). The ends were cut back, 1 base at V and 9 bases at J, with 22 bases in the middle. The CDR3 spans 17 residues. CDR3 nucleotides: TGTGCCAGTAGTATAGCTCCGGGGGGGAGGGCGACGGGGCCCCAGCATTTT. This translates into CASSIAPGGRATGPQHF.

This chain uses TRBV3-1 (or the pseudogene TRBV3-2) with TRBJ2-1, with D unresolved. The V gene's germline CDR1 is LGHDT and CDR2 YNNKEL (reference sequence). V lost 2 bases and J 7 bases, leaving 9 bases between the germline ends. CDR3 length equals 13 residues. CDR3 coding DNA: TGTGCCAGCAGCCAATATGGAGTGAATGAGCAGTTCTTC. Encoded protein: CASSQYGVNEQFF.

The V gene is TRBV7-2, the J gene TRBJ1-6; perhaps TRBD1 as D (5 bases). With 4 bases removed from V and 11 bases from J, the gap between germline ends came to 15 bases. CDR3 size: 14 residues. In germline, CDR1 is SGHTA, CDR2 FQGNSA. Here the CDR3 DNA reads TGTGCCAGCAGCTCTACAGGTCCGGGGGCACCCCTCCACTTT. Residues: CASSSTGPGAPLHF.

The gene calls are TRBV28 and TRBJ2-7; D might be TRBD1 (6 bases). From germline, CDR1 is MDHEN and CDR2 SYDVKM. V lost 6 bases and J 4 bases, leaving 16 bases between the germline ends. CDR3 size: 14 residues. For the CDR3, the DNA is TGTGCCAGCAGGCCCAGGGGAAGGAGTTACGAGCAGTACTTC. Translation gives CASRPRGRSYEQYF.

The chain combines TRBV6-1 with TRBJ1-1; unclear D gene. With 1 base removed from V and 0 bases from J, the gap between germline ends came to 6 bases. This CDR3 comprises 14 residues. The germline V gene has CDR1 MNHNS and CDR2 SASEGT. CDR3 in DNA: TGTGCCAGCAGTGAAGACATCGTGAACACTGAAGCTTTCTTT. Protein: CASSEDIVNTEAFF.

This clone is categorized as medium-sized. The rearrangement links TRBV19 to TRBJ2-5; D unclear. V shed 6 bases and J shed 4 bases, with 12 bases lying between them. The CDR3 runs to 13 residues. CDR1 is LNHDA, CDR2 SQIVND, per germline (reference sequence). The CDR3: CASSLMRGETQYF. The CDR3 DNA follows: TGTGCCAGTAGCCTGATGAGAGGAGAGACCCAGTACTTC.

This clone was detected only a few times. The chain is built from TRBV20-1 and TRBJ1-2; 8 positions agree with TRBD1. The V and J ends lost 3 bases and 3 bases, in that order; junction bases with no gene match: 3. Germline-derived CDR1 and CDR2 are DFQATT and SNEGSKA (reference sequence). This CDR3 is 13 amino acids long. The CDR3 nucleotides read TGCAGTGCTAGTCCAGGGGGCGACTATGGCTACACCTTC. Residues: CSASPGGDYGYTF.

The genes are TRBV19 and TRBJ2-7; TRBD2 matches 13 bases. CDR1 and CDR2 (germline): LNHDA, SQIVND (reference sequence). Trimming removed 6 bases from V and 2 bases from J; junction bases left unmatched: 4. There are 15 residues in the CDR3. The CDR3 is CASRTLAGGPYEQYF. The DNA of the CDR3 is TGTGCCAGTAGAACACTAGCGGGAGGGCCCTACGAGCAGTACTTC.

The chain uses TRBV14 and TRBJ2-7; 8 nucleotides match TRBD1. The germline gives CDR1 SGHDN, CDR2 FVKESK. J was trimmed by 3 bases and V by 4 bases; bases with no gene match: 8. CDR3 length: 15 residues. The CDR3 sequence: CASSRTGSALYEQYF. CDR3 sequence (DNA): TGTGCCAGCAGCCGGACAGGGAGTGCTCTCTACGAGCAGTACTTC.

The CDR3 nucleotides are TGTGCCAGCAGCACATCGCCAACAGGGGCGGAAAATCAGCCCCAGCATTTT. Encoded protein: CASSTSPTGAENQPQHF. The genes are TRBV2 and TRBJ1-5, with 7 bases matching TRBD1. This CDR3 is built from 17 residues. The germline V gene has CDR1 SNHLY and CDR2 FYNNEI. V gave up 6 bases and J gave up 4 bases; unmatched junction bases: 15.

The genes are TRBV5-6 and TRBJ1-2; D possibly corresponds to TRBD1 (5 bases). Trimming stripped 2 bases from V and 8 bases from J, with 16 bases between. Looked up from germline, CDR1 is SGHDT and CDR2 is YYEEEE. The CDR3 length is 14 residues. The CDR3 spells CASSLGARVDGYTF. The CDR3 DNA sequence: TGTGCCAGCAGCTTAGGGGCCAGAGTTGACGGCTACACCTTC.

The rearrangement links TRBV3-1 (or the pseudogene TRBV3-2) to TRBJ2-7, with 7 bases aligning to TRBD1. The ends lost 4 bases at V and 1 base at J; junction bases unmatched: 4. This CDR3 contains 14 residues. The germline V gene encodes CDR1 LGHDT and CDR2 YNNKEL (reference sequence). CDR3 sequence reads: CASSPWDSSYEQYF. Written as DNA, the CDR3 is TGTGCCAGCAGCCCGTGGGACAGTTCCTACGAGCAGTACTTC.

The chain employs TRBV11-1 and TRBJ1-1, with a tentative D call TRBD1 (6 bases). This CDR3 spans 14 amino acids. Germline lookup yields CDR1 SGHAT and CDR2 FQDESV (reference sequence). Trimming removed 4 bases from V and 2 bases from J, with 11 bases in between. CDR3 in DNA: TGTGCCAGCAGCTCCAGGGGAACAAACACTGAAGCTTTCTTT. Encoded protein: CASSSRGTNTEAFF.

The chain employs TRBV21-1 and TRBJ2-7; the D segment call TRBD2 is taken from the table without a DNA check. TRBV21-1 counts as a pseudogene. The CDR3 is made up of 17 amino acids. The CDR3 reads CASSKAWLAGFPYEQYF. In nucleotides, the CDR3 is TGTGCCAGCAGCAAAGCGTGGCTAGCGGGATTTCCCTACGAGCAGTACTTC.

J is TRBJ2-2 and V is TRBV4-2; TRBD2 aligns across 9 bases. V trimming: 0 bases; J trimming: 1 base; junction bases outside the gene matches: 3. This CDR3 is 17 amino acids long. The germline V gene has CDR1 LGHNA and CDR2 YNFKEQ. CDR3 sequence (DNA): TGTGCCAGCAGCCAAGACTGGACTAGCGTGAACACCGGGGAGCTGTTTTTT. This encodes CASSQDWTSVNTGELFF.

V usage is TRBV28 and J usage is TRBJ1-6; D is possibly TRBD1 (6 bases). The CDR3 extends over 15 amino acids. Trimming removed 4 bases from V and 10 bases from J, with 17 bases in between. Germline V gene lookup returns CDR1 MDHEN and CDR2 SYDVKM. The CDR3 sequence is CASSSPQGPGSPLHF. The DNA for the CDR3 is TGTGCCAGCAGTTCCCCACAGGGACCGGGGTCACCCCTCCACTTT. Full variable domain (rest looked up from reference TRBV28 and TRBJ1-6): DVKVTQSSRYLVKRTGEKVFLECVQDMDHENMFWYRQDPGLGLRLIYFSYDVKMKEKGDIPEGYSVSREKKERFSLILESASTNQTSMYLCASSSPQGPGSPLHFGNGTRLTVT.

This chain links TRBV18 with TRBJ2-5; 8 bases map to TRBD2. The CDR3 contains 15 residues. The germline CDR1 and CDR2 sequences are KGHSH and LQKENI. Trimming cost V 4 bases and J 0 bases; bases outside gene matches: 4. CDR3 loop: CASSRLATYQETQYF. CDR3 DNA sequence: TGTGCCAGCTCACGACTAGCGACGTACCAAGAGACCCAGTACTTC. Full variable domain (remainder filled in from reference TRBV18 and TRBJ2-5): NAGVMQNPRHLVRRRGQEARLRCSPMKGHSHVYWYRQLPEEGLKFMVYLQKENIIDESGMPKERFSAEFPKEGPSILRIQQVVRGDSAAYFCASSRLATYQETQYFGPGTRLLVL.

V is TRBV5-6 and J is TRBJ2-7, with D perhaps matching TRBD2 (6 bases). Germline CDR1 reads SGHDT; CDR2 reads YYEEEE. This CDR3 has 15 residues. V lost 4 bases and J 2 bases, leaving 16 bases between the germline ends. CDR3 region: CASSPYGGGPYEQYF. The CDR3, as DNA: TGTGCCAGCAGCCCTTACGGGGGAGGCCCCTACGAGCAGTACTTC.

The chain combines TRBV19 with TRBJ1-6; D remains ambiguous. The CDR3 loop spans 15 amino acids. Germline lookup yields CDR1 LNHDA and CDR2 SQIVND (reference sequence). Trimming cost V 6 bases and J 3 bases, with 12 bases left between them. CDR3 amino acids: CASRHTTRYNSPLHF. The CDR3 region has the DNA TGTGCCAGTAGGCACACAACCCGCTATAATTCACCCCTCCACTTT.

The chain employs TRBV24-1 and TRBJ1-5, with D unclear. Germline CDR1 reads KGHDR; CDR2 reads SFDVKD. CDR3 length: 14 residues. V lost 3 bases, J lost 2 bases, and 7 bases lay in between. The chain's CDR3 is CATSDKQGNQPQHF. CDR3 in DNA: TGTGCCACCAGTGATAAGCAGGGCAATCAGCCCCAGCATTTT.

The V and J genes are TRBV9 and TRBJ2-2; a possible D gene is TRBD1 (6 bases). CDR3 length equals 14 residues. CDR1 SGDLS and CDR2 YYNGEE come from the germline V gene. Trimming took off 5 bases at V and 3 bases at J, with 11 bases between the two ends. CDR3 loop: CASRRQVDTGELFF. Here the CDR3 DNA reads TGTGCCAGCAGAAGACAGGTTGACACCGGGGAGCTGTTTTTT.

This clone was seen only a few times. The chain recombines TRBV2 with TRBJ2-7, with 7 nucleotides matching TRBD2. The CDR3 is 13 residues long. Germline V gene data show CDR1 as SNHLY and CDR2 as FYNNEI. Trimming at V came to 6 bases and at J to 3 bases, leaving 5 bases not matched to a gene. DNA of the CDR3: TGTGCCAGCAGCAGGGACTACTACTACGAGCAGTACTTC. As protein: CASSRDYYYEQYF.

This rearrangement joins TRBV21-1 to TRBJ2-5; TRBD2, the table's D call, was not compared with the DNA. TRBV21-1 is annotated as a pseudogene. The CDR3 contains 13 residues. The CDR3 nucleotides are TGTGCCGGCGAGACTAGAGCCTTGGAGACCCAGTACTTC. This translates into CAGETRALETQYF.

This chain joins TRBV4-2 and TRBJ2-7; a weak D match, TRBD1 (6 bases). The CDR3 runs to 15 residues. Germline lookup yields CDR1 LGHNA and CDR2 YNFKEQ. V dropped 0 bases and J dropped 2 bases, with 11 bases sitting between them. The CDR3 loop reads CASSQEGAVTYEQYF. CDR3 in DNA: TGTGCCAGCAGCCAAGAGGGGGCTGTCACCTACGAGCAGTACTTC.